This TCR beta chain originates from a study of identifying expanded T cells in peripheral blood. V lost 3 bases, J lost 6 bases, and 12 bases lay in between. This CDR3 is 13 amino acids long. Germline loops: CDR1 MDHEN, CDR2 SYDVKM. TCRdb keeps only in-frame clones here, not all; method: immunoSEQ multiplex PCR. Of approximately 120,000 clones in the sample, 88% were seen once. The chain employs TRBV28 and TRBJ2-7; D is possibly TRBD2 (6 bases). Sequencing used blood. The receptor was derived from a person between 18 and 69 years old in good health. CDR3 in amino acids: CASSLSPRGEQYF. As DNA, the CDR3 is TGTGCCAGCAGTTTGTCCCCGCGGGGCGAGCAGTACTTC.